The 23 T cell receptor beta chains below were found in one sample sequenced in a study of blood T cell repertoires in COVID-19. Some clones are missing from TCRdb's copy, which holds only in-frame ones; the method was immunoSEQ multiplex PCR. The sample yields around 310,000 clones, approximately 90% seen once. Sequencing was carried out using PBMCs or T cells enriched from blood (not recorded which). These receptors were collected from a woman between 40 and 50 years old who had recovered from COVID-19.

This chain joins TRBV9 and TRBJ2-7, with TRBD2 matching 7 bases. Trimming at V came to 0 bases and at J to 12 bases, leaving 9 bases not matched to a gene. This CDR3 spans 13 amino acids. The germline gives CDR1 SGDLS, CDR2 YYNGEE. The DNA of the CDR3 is TGTGCCAGCAGCGTAGGCCCCCAGCGGGACTTGTACTTC. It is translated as CASSVGPQRDLYF.

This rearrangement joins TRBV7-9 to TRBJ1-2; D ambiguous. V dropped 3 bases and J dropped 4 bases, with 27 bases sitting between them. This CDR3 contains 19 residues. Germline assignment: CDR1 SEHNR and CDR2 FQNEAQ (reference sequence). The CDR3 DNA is TGTGCCAGCAGCTTGGAGGGTGTCCATGATCTTCTGTCTGCCTATGGCTACACCTTC. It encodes CASSLEGVHDLLSAYGYTF. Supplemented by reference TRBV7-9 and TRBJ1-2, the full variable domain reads DTGVSQNPRHKITKRGQNVTFRCDPISEHNRLYWYRQTLGQGPEFLTYFQNEAQLEKSRLLSDRFSAERPKGSFSTLEIQRTEQGDSAMYLCASSLEGVHDLLSAYGYTFGSGTRLTVV.

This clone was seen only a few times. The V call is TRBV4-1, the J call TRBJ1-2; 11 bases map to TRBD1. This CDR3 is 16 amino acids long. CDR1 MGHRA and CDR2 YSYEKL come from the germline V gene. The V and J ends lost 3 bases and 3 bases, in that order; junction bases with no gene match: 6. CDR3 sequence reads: CASSHTPGQGDYGYTF. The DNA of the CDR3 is TGCGCCAGCAGCCATACGCCGGGACAGGGGGACTATGGCTACACCTTC.

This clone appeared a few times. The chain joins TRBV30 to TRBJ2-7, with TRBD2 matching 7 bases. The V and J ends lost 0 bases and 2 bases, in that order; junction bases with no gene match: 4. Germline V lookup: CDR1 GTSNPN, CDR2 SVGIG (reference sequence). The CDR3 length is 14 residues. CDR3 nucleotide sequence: TGTGCCTGGAGTGTACCTGGGAGGGCCTACGAGCAGTACTTC. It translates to CAWSVPGRAYEQYF.

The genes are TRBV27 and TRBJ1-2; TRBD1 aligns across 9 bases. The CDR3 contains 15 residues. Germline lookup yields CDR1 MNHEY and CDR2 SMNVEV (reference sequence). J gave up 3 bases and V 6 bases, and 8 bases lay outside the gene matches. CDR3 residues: CASRGTGRADYGYTF. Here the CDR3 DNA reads TGTGCCAGCAGGGGGACAGGGCGGGCGGACTATGGCTACACCTTC.

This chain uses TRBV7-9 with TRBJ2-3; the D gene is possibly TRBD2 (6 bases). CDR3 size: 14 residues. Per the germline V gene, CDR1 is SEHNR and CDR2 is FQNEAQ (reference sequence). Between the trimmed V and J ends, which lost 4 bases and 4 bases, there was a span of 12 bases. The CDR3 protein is CASSSPRLADTQYF. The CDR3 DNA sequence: TGTGCCAGCAGCTCGCCGAGACTAGCAGATACGCAGTATTTT.

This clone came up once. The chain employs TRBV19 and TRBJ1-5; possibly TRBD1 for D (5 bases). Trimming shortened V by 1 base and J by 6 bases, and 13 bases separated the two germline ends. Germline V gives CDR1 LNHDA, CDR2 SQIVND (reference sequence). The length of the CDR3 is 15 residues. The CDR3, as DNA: TGTGCCAGTAGTATAGCCCAGGGAACGGCTCAGCCCCAGCATTTT. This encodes CASSIAQGTAQPQHF. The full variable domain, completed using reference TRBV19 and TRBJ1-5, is DGGITQSPKYLFRKEGQNVTLSCEQNLNHDAMYWYRQDPGQGLRLIYYSQIVNDFQKGDIAEGYSVSREKKESFPLTVTSAQKNPTAFYLCASSIAQGTAQPQHFGDGTRLSIL.

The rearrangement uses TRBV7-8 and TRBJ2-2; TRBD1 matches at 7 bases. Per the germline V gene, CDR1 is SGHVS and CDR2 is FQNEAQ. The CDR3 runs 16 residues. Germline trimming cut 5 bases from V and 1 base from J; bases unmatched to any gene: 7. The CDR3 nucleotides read TGTGCCAGCAGCCAATACTGGACAGGGAACACCGGGGAGCTGTTTTTT. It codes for CASSQYWTGNTGELFF.

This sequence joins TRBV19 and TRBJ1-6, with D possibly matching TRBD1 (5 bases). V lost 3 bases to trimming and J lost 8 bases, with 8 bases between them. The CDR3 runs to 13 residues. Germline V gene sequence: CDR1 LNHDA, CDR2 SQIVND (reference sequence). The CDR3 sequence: CASSIREDSPLHF. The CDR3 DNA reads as TGTGCCAGTAGTATCAGGGAGGATTCACCCCTCCACTTT.

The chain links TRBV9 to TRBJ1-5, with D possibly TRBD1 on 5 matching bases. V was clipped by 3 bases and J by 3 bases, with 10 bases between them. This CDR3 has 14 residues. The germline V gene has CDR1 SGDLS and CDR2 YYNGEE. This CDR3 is CASSAGTNNQPQHF. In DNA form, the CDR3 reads TGTGCCAGCAGCGCCGGGACTAACAATCAGCCCCAGCATTTT.

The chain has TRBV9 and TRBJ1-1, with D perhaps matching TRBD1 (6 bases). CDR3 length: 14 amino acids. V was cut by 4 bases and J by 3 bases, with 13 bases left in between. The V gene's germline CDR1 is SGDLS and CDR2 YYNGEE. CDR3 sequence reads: CASSPLGGYTEAFF. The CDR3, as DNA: TGTGCCAGCAGCCCGCTTGGGGGCTACACTGAAGCTTTCTTT.

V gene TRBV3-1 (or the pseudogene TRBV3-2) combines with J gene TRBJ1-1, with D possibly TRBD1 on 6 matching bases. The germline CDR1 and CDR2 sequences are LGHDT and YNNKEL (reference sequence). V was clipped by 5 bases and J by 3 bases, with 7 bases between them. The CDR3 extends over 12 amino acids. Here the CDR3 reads CASSYRDTEAFF. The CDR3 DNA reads TGTGCCAGCAGCTACAGGGACACTGAAGCTTTCTTT.

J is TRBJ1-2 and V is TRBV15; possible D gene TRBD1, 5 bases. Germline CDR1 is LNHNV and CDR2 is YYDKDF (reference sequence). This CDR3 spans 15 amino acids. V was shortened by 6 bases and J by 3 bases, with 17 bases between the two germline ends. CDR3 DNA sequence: TGTGCCACCAGAGAAAGGGGCAATACCTACTATGGCTACACCTTC. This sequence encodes CATRERGNTYYGYTF. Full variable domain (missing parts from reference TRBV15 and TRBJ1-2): DAMVIQNPRYQVTQFGKPVTLSCSQTLNHNVMYWYQQKSSQAPKLLFHYYDKDFNNEADTPDNFQSRRPNTSFCFLDIRSPGLGDTAMYLCATRERGNTYYGYTFGSGTRLTVV.

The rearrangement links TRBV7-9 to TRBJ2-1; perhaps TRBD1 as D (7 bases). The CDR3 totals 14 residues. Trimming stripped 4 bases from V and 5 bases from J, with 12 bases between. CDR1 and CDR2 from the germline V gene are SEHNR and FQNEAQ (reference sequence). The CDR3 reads CASSWGDRNNEQFF. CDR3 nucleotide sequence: TGTGCCAGCAGCTGGGGGGACAGAAACAATGAGCAGTTCTTC.

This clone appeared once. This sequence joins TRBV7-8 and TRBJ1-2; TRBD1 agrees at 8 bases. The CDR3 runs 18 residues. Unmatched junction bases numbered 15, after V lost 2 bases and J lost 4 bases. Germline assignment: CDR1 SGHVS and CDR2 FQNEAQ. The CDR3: CASSLNPRTGSLSYGYTF. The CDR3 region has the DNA TGTGCCAGCAGCTTAAACCCCCGGACAGGGAGCCTTAGCTATGGCTACACCTTC. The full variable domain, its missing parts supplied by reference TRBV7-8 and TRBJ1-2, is GAGVSQSPRYKVAKRGQDVALRCDPISGHVSLFWYQQALGQGPEFLTYFQNEAQLDKSGLPSDRFFAERPEGSVSTLKIQRTQQEDSAVYLCASSLNPRTGSLSYGYTFGSGTRLTVV.

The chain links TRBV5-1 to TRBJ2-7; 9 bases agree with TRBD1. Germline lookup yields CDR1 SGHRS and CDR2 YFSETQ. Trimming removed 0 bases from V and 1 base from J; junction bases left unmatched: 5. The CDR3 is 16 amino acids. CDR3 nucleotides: TGCGCCAGCAGCTTGGCCCCCGGGACAGGGTCCTACGAGCAGTACTTC. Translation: CASSLAPGTGSYEQYF. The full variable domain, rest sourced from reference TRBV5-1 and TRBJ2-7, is KAGVTQTPRYLIKTRGQQVTLSCSPISGHRSVSWYQQTPGQGLQFLFEYFSETQRNKGNFPGRFSGRQFSNSRSEMNVSTLELGDSALYLCASSLAPGTGSYEQYFGPGTRLTVT.

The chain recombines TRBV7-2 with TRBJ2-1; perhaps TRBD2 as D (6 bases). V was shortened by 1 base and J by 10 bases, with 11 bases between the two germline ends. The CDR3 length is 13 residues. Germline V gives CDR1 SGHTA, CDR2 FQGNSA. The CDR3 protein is CASSLGGAGEQFF. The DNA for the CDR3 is TGTGCCAGCAGCTTAGGGGGAGCGGGCGAGCAGTTCTTC.

CDR3 loop: CSVRLGETQYF. CDR3 sequence (DNA): TGCAGCGTTCGACTCGGAGAGACCCAGTACTTC. The J gene is TRBJ2-5, the V gene TRBV29-1; D remains unclear. Trimming pared 5 bases from V and 4 bases from J, leaving 8 bases between. Germline CDR1 and CDR2: SQVTM and ANQGSEA. The CDR3 is 11 amino acids.

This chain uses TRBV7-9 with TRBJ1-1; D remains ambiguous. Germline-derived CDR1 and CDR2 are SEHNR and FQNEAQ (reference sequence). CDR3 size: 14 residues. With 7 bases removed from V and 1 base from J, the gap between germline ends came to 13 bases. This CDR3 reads CASKTERENTEAFF. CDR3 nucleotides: TGTGCCAGCAAAACCGAGCGGGAGAACACTGAAGCTTTCTTT.

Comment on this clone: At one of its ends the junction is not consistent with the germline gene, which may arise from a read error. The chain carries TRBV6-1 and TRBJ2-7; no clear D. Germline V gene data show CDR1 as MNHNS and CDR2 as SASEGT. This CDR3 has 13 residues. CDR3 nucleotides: TGTGCCAGCAGGGAAGTCAACTCCTACGAGCAGTACTTC. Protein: CASREVNSYEQYF.

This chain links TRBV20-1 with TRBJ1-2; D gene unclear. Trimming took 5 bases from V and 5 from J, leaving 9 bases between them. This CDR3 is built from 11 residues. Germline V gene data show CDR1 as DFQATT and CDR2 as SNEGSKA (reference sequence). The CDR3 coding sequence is TGCAGTGCTCCGGAGGTGTATGGCTACACCTTC. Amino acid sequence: CSAPEVYGYTF.

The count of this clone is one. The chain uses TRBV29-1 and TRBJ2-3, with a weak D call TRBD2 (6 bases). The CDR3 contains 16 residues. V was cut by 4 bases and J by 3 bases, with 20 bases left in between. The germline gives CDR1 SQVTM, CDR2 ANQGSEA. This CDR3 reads CSVGSEAGRLTDTQYF. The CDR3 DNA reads TGCAGCGTTGGGTCCGAGGCGGGAAGGTTAACAGATACGCAGTATTTT.

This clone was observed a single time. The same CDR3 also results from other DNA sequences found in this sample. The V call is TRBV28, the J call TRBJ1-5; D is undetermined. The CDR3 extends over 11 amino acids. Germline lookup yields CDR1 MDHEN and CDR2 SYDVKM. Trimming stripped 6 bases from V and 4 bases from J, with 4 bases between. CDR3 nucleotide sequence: TGTGCCAGCAGCCTAAATCAGCCCCAGCATTTT. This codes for CASSLNQPQHF.